This T cell receptor beta chain was sequenced for a study of T cell repertoires in cytomegalovirus infection. Study results and limitations: Using cumulative public TCR beta family frequency, the authors identified those who carried CMV together with the relevant HLA.

A word on this clonotype: Its antigen is unidentified.

TCRdb re-analysed the reads in MiXCR, keeping a single row per CDR3 protein. Of 740,000 or so distinct CDR3 sequences in the sample, 35% to 45% were seen once. The CDR3 runs to 14 residues. Per the germline V gene, CDR1 is SGHVS and CDR2 is FQNEAQ. V trimming: 1 base; J trimming: 6 bases; junction bases outside the gene matches: 5. The specimen sequenced was PBMCs. The chain recombines TRBV7-8 with TRBJ1-2; 7 bases are a match to TRBD1. The receptor was derived from a human donor in good health (CMV status not recorded). Some clones in this sample may be carry-over from other donors' samples. The CDR3 reads CASSLEQGVDGYTF. The CDR3 nucleotides are TGTGCCAGCAGCTTAGAGCAGGGGGTTGATGGCTACACCTTC.